The 18 T cell receptor beta chains listed next were all sequenced from one sample in a study of shared clonotypes between healthy human individuals. The method was immunoSEQ multiplex PCR; TCRdb's version includes in-frame clones alone and lacks a portion of them. There are more than 400,000 clones in the sample; almost 97% occur only once, and about 0.064% lies in the top ten. The sequenced sample was naive CD4+ T cells sorted from blood. Stated subset: CD45RA+ positively selected. These receptors were collected from a woman under 40 in good health.

This sequence joins TRBV7-2 and TRBJ2-5; D is unclear. Per germline, CDR1 SGHTA and CDR2 FQGNSA. With 2 bases removed from V and 5 bases from J, the gap between germline ends came to 6 bases. This CDR3 comprises 12 residues. In DNA form, the CDR3 reads TGTGCCAGCAGCTTAACGTTGGAGACCCAGTACTTC. Residues: CASSLTLETQYF.

The chain combines TRBV10-3 with TRBJ2-3; 12 bases are a match to TRBD2. J gave up 2 bases and V 0 bases, and 15 bases lay outside the gene matches. CDR3 length: 21 amino acids. CDR1 and CDR2 from the germline V gene are ENHRY and SYGVKD. Written as DNA, the CDR3 is TGTGCCATCAGTGAGTCCCTCGGCGGCGGACTAGCGGGGAAGCCCACAGATACGCAGTATTTT. It is translated as CAISESLGGGLAGKPTDTQYF.

This chain links TRBV6-1 with TRBJ1-2; D is ambiguous. Trimming removed 10 bases from V and 3 bases from J, with 9 bases in between. This CDR3 has 11 residues. CDR1 is MNHNS and CDR2 is SASEGT in the germline V gene. In DNA, the CDR3 is TGTGCCACCTCGGCGGACTATGGCTACACCTTC. It translates to CATSADYGYTF.

J is TRBJ2-5 and V is TRBV4-1, with a possible D match to TRBD2 (6 bases). This CDR3 contains 17 residues. V was pared by 0 bases and J by 2 bases, with 16 bases between. The germline V gene has CDR1 MGHRA and CDR2 YSYEKL. The DNA for the CDR3 is TGCGCCAGCAGCCAAGAAAGACTAGGGGAGTCTCAAGAGACCCAGTACTTC. Its translation is CASSQERLGESQETQYF.

This rearrangement joins TRBV10-1 to TRBJ2-7; 13 bases line up with TRBD2. Germline V lookup: CDR1 WNHNN, CDR2 SYGVQD (reference sequence). CDR3 length: 14 amino acids. Trimming cost V 2 bases and J 7 bases; bases outside gene matches: 2. CDR3 sequence reads: CASSETSGREEQYF. CDR3 bases: TGCGCCAGCAGTGAGACTAGCGGGAGGGAGGAGCAGTACTTC.

This clone was picked up one time. The rearrangement links TRBV27 to TRBJ1-2, with D unresolved. V was clipped by 2 bases and J by 5 bases, with 6 bases between them. Germline V CDR1 and CDR2: MNHEY, SMNVEV (reference sequence). The CDR3 consists of 12 residues. CDR3 sequence (DNA): TGTGCCAGCAGTTTACTTGAGTATGGCTACACCTTC. Protein: CASSLLEYGYTF.

A note on this clone: Germline and junction disagree at one end, which may indicate a read error. The chain combines TRBV18 with TRBJ1-1; D not certain. The CDR3 is 12 residues long. The germline CDR1 and CDR2 sequences are KGHSH and LQKENI. The CDR3 DNA reads as TGTGCCAGCTCACCACTAAACAGTGAAGCTTTCTTT. Translated, it gives CASSPLNSEAFF.

This chain connects TRBV7-9 to TRBJ1-1, with D possibly TRBD1 on 5 matching bases. Germline values: CDR1 SEHNR, CDR2 FQNEAQ (reference sequence). V lost 5 bases to trimming and J lost 2 bases, with 15 bases between them. The CDR3 sequence is 15 residues long. CDR3 coding DNA: TGTGCCAGCAGCAGGGTCGGGGCAGTTAACACTGAAGCTTTCTTT. This codes for CASSRVGAVNTEAFF. Looking up the rest from reference TRBV7-9 and TRBJ1-1 gives the full variable domain: DTGVSQNPRHKITKRGQNVTFRCDPISEHNRLYWYRQTLGQGPEFLTYFQNEAQLEKSRLLSDRFSAERPKGSFSTLEIQRTEQGDSAMYLCASSRVGAVNTEAFFGQGTRLTVV.

This clone is a singleton in its sample. The chain recombines TRBV4-1 with TRBJ1-5; D not certain. Germline CDR1 and CDR2: MGHRA and YSYEKL. With 0 bases removed from V and 0 bases from J, the gap between germline ends came to 12 bases. The CDR3 contains 17 residues. DNA for the CDR3: TGCGCCAGCAGCCAAGATGTGGGAACTTATAGCAATCAGCCCCAGCATTTT. Its protein product is CASSQDVGTYSNQPQHF.

The rearrangement links TRBV29-1 to TRBJ1-4, with D unclear. Germline lookup yields CDR1 SQVTM and CDR2 ANQGSEA. This CDR3 contains 15 residues. Trimming took off 7 bases at V and 0 bases at J, with 15 bases between the two ends. The CDR3: CSAIPFGATNEKLFF. The DNA for the CDR3 is TGCAGCGCTATTCCCTTTGGGGCAACTAATGAAAAACTGTTTTTT. Based on the CDR3 plus reference TRBV29-1 and TRBJ1-4, the full variable domain is SAVISQKPSRDICQRGTSLTIQCQVDSQVTMMFWYRQQPGQSLTLIATANQGSEATYESGFVIDKFPISRPNLTFSTLTVSNMSPEDSSIYLCSAIPFGATNEKLFFGSGTQLSVL.

The chain carries TRBV10-3 and TRBJ2-5; possibly TRBD1 for D (6 bases). The J call may not be correct, given that the DNA end is closer to TRBJ2-7. Germline values: CDR1 ENHRY, CDR2 SYGVKD. This CDR3 contains 15 residues. The CDR3, as DNA: TGTGCCATCAGTGAGTCTACAGGGCGGCCTCGCGAGCAGTACTTC. This gives the protein CAISESTGRPREQYF.

The V gene is TRBV10-2, the J gene TRBJ2-3; D is possibly TRBD1 or TRBD2 (5 bases each). This CDR3 spans 16 amino acids. Germline CDR1 reads WSHSY; CDR2 reads SAAADI. With 8 bases removed from V and 0 bases from J, the gap between germline ends came to 18 bases. This chain's CDR3 is CASRGPTSPSTDTQYF. DNA for the CDR3: TGCGCCAGCCGGGGCCCAACGAGTCCTAGCACAGATACGCAGTATTTT.

The chain joins TRBV27 to TRBJ2-7; D is perhaps TRBD2 (6 bases). The CDR3 is made up of 19 amino acids. Per the germline V gene, CDR1 is MNHEY and CDR2 is SMNVEV (reference sequence). The ends were cut back, 7 bases at V and 2 bases at J, with 30 bases in the middle. The CDR3 loop reads CASKTRMGRLRDGAYEQYF. The CDR3 region has the DNA TGTGCCAGCAAGACACGAATGGGTCGTTTGCGGGACGGAGCCTACGAGCAGTACTTC.

This chain connects TRBV27 to TRBJ1-5, with D unclear. This CDR3 has 14 amino acids. Germline CDR1 is MNHEY and CDR2 is SMNVEV (reference sequence). Trimming took 3 bases from V and 6 from J, leaving 12 bases between them. The CDR3 sequence: CASSLVETSQPQHF. The CDR3 bases are TGTGCCAGCAGTTTGGTGGAGACAAGTCAGCCCCAGCATTTT.

The chain employs TRBV28 and TRBJ2-1; D may correspond to TRBD1 or TRBD2 (5 bases each). The length of the CDR3 is 15 residues. Germline V gives CDR1 MDHEN, CDR2 SYDVKM. Trimming cost V 4 bases and J 4 bases, with 14 bases left between them. CDR3 coding DNA: TGTGCCAGCAGTTGGGGGATGGGGGAGTACAATGAGCAGTTCTTC. Protein: CASSWGMGEYNEQFF.

About this clone itself: The sample contains more than one DNA sequence encoding this CDR3. The rearrangement joins TRBV10-3 to TRBJ2-7, with D hard to call. The germline V and J ends were trimmed by 3 bases and 2 bases, with 5 bases remaining between them. CDR3 length: 12 residues. In germline, CDR1 is ENHRY, CDR2 SYGVKD. CDR3: CAISDRTYEQYF. CDR3 sequence (DNA): TGTGCCATCAGTGACCGAACCTACGAGCAGTACTTC.

J is TRBJ2-5 and V is TRBV29-1; weak D call: TRBD2 (6 bases). Between the trimmed V and J ends, which lost 7 bases and 2 bases, there was a span of 17 bases. There are 14 residues in the CDR3. The germline V gene encodes CDR1 SQVTM and CDR2 ANQGSEA. Here the CDR3 DNA reads TGCAGCGCCTGGACGGAGGGCGCACAAGAGACCCAGTACTTC. Translating it yields CSAWTEGAQETQYF.

The V gene is TRBV4-2, the J gene TRBJ2-7, with 9 bases that match TRBD2. The trim removed 0 bases at V and 1 base at J, leaving 13 bases unmatched. The CDR3 loop spans 19 amino acids. CDR1 is LGHNA and CDR2 is YNFKEQ in the germline V gene. The CDR3 coding sequence is TGTGCCAGCAGCCAAGAGACCCGGCTAGCGGGGATGACATCCTACGAGCAGTACTTC. Amino acids: CASSQETRLAGMTSYEQYF.